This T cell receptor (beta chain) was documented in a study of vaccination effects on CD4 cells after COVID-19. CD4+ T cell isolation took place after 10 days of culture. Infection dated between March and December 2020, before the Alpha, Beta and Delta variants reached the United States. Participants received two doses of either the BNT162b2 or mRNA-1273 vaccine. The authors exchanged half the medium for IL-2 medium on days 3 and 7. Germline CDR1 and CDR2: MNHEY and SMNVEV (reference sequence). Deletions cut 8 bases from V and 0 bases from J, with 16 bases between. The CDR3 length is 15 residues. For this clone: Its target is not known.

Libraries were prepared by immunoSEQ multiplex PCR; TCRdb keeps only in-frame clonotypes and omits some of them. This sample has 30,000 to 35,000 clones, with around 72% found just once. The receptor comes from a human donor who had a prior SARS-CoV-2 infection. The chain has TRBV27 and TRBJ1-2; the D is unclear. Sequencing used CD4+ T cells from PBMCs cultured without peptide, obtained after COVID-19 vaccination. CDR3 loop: CASGSRRGTNYGYTF. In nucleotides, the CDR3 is TGTGCCAGCGGTTCCCGTCGGGGTACTAACTATGGCTACACCTTC.